These 4 T cell receptor beta chains originate from one sample sequenced in a study of regulatory T cells in long-lasting Graves disease. The time point is: newly diagnosed GD, antithyroid drugs for less than 3 months. PBMC RNA was the source of the TCR library. Building the TCR beta libraries relied on iRepertoire HTBI primers, and CDR3 regions underwent Arm-PCR. TCRdb redid the calling of the multiplex PCR reads with MiXCR, one entry per CDR3 protein. The profile shows 550,000 to 650,000 distinct CDR3 sequences, approximately 16% of them singletons. These data were also filed under a second study, of T cells in Graves' hyperthyroidism and ophthalmopathy.

The sequencing here drew on peripheral blood mononuclear cells (PBMCs), taken at new diagnosis, from a patient treated with antithyroid drugs. Every receptor here comes from a man in his late teens or twenties with Graves disease.

The chain combines TRBV5-6 with TRBJ2-7; 9 bases line up with TRBD2. The CDR3 contains 16 residues. The J segment lost 1 base and the V segment lost 1 base, leaving 6 bases of the junction unmatched. CDR1 SGHDT and CDR2 YYEEEE come from the germline V gene. This CDR3 is CASSLLGLAPSYEQYF. CDR3 sequence (DNA): TGTGCCAGCAGCTTGCTTGGACTAGCGCCTTCCTACGAGCAGTACTTC.

This clonotype was picked up a small number of times. The DNA of the CDR3 is TGTGCCAGCAGCAACCGCTGGGTCAATGAGCAGTTCTTC. Translation gives CASSNRWVNEQFF. The gene calls are TRBV5-6 and TRBJ2-1; D is ambiguous. Between the trimmed V and J ends, which lost 4 bases and 6 bases, there was a span of 11 bases. Germline V gene data show CDR1 as SGHDT and CDR2 as YYEEEE. The CDR3 loop spans 13 amino acids.

This clonotype has ten or more counts. V gene TRBV3-1 combines with J gene TRBJ2-7, with D perhaps TRBD2 (5 bases). Per germline, CDR1 LGHDT and CDR2 YNNKEL (reference sequence). V dropped 5 bases and J dropped 6 bases, with 14 bases sitting between them. CDR3 length equals 13 residues. The CDR3 sequence: CASSGTGNGEQYF. The CDR3 DNA follows: TGTGCCAGCAGCGGAACCGGGAATGGCGAGCAGTACTTC.

This clonotype was found many times. One junction end does not reproduce the germline sequence, and a read error may be involved. The chain has TRBV5-1 and TRBJ2-3; the D is unclear. Germline assignment: CDR1 SGHRS and CDR2 YFSETQ. This CDR3 is built from 11 residues. This chain's CDR3 is CASSLTDTQYF. The CDR3 nucleotides are TGTGCCAGCAGCCTCACAGATACGCAGTATTTT.